This entry concerns a single T cell receptor beta chain. There is no known antigen for this receptor. Per-base qualities were not stored, and no clone one base away is much larger. Its CDR3 holds 15 amino acids, cysteine through phenylalanine. CDR3 DNA only is kept here, 45 bases in frame from base 1. CDR1 is given as ENHRY and CDR2 as SYGVKD, both from the germline V gene. Trimming removed 2 bases from V and 3 bases from J, leaving 14 bases between the germline ends. Library preparation used the immunoSEQ multiplex PCR assay. A mixture of 60 forward primers for TCR Vbeta segments and 13 reverse primers for TCR Jbeta segments was used in the multiplex PCR. The CDR3 region of rearranged TCR beta genes was amplified from genomic DNA by a multiplex PCR assay. The Illumina HiSeq System was used to sequence the amplified TCR beta libraries as 87-base-pair reads. The authors processed their data as follows. A later analysis counted some 74 million unique TCR beta chains across the 650 to 700 repertoires, and 9 million to 14 million of these chains were shared by at least two donors. A nearest-neighbor algorithm error-corrected the raw reads and collapsed the reads into unique sequences, merging closely related sequences to remove PCR and sequencing errors. V, D and J gene segments were assigned by aligning CDR3 sequences to IMGT reference sequences. For a sequence to be retained, at least a six-nucleotide match to both a V gene segment and a J gene segment was required. Rearrangements were classified as productive when the CDR3 lacked stop codons and remained in frame with V and J, and all other rearrangements were classified as non-productive. CDR3 was defined by IMGT convention, running from the second conserved V-encoded cysteine to the conserved J-encoded phenylalanine. The earlier analysis of 500 to 750 of the donors excluded any sequence lacking an unambiguous match to a single V gene segment. An earlier analysis of 587 of the donors classified V segments as functional when productive rearrangements were above 56.7% and as segregating when the standard deviation between donors was above 5%. To diagnose cytomegalovirus status from the catalog of TCR beta chain sequences, a statistical classification framework was built. In a later analysis, TCR nucleotide sequences were compared against IMGT/GENE-DB human TR gene sequences so that V and J genes could be assigned. The TCRdist pipeline was used in a later analysis to assign CDR3 sequences and most-parsimonious VDJ recombination scenarios. In a later analysis, each TCR beta chain was defined by its CDR3 amino acid sequence together with its V-gene family, and reads lacking a unique V-gene family were excluded. In a later analysis, a few hundred highly shared, low-generation-probability nucleotide sequences were removed to address suspected cross-contamination and a sequencing artifact. In a later analysis, a clonal expansion index was calculated for each public chain from normalized within-repertoire ranks of inferred template counts. In a later analysis, generation probabilities were computed with a VDJ recombination model fitted to out-of-frame rearrangements, and the resulting probabilities were checked against IGoR. In a later analysis, hypergeometric tests were used to score TCR-TCR, TCR-HLA and TCR-CMV co-occurrence, with a repertoire-size bias correction applied to TCR pairs. False discovery rates were estimated in a later analysis by permuting HLA or CMV assignments 20 times. In a later analysis, co-occurring TCRs were grouped using DBSCAN, with TCRdist sequence similarity added in when clustering inside HLA-allele-positive subsets. Repertoires with fewer than 30,000 or more than 120,000 public chains were left out of co-occurrence clustering, as were a handful of repertoires with anomalous nucleotide sharing. TCRdb took over this immuneACCESS table, retaining in-frame rearrangements with V and J assigned. Such tables are incomplete; in checked studies, under half of the missing clones stem from an unresolved V gene, and the remainder is unexplained. Clonal size and the V and J genes are those of that table, whereas D and trimming came from the DNA. The table for this sample lists about 160,000 clones; over 65% of them were counted only once. In total, the top ten clones hold approximately 7.1% of the sample.

The data are from a study of cytomegalovirus exposure and HLA in healthy donors (dated by TCRdb to the late 2010s). Notes on the research overall: According to an earlier analysis of 550 to 700 of the donors, 200 million or so T cells yielded 90 million to 140 million unique TCR beta sequences and around 280 Gb of sequence data. The T cell repertoires of 666 subjects were profiled by immunosequencing and related to cytomegalovirus serostatus. Donor age, sex, ethnicity and CMV serostatus were collected together with the repertoire data. Class I and class II HLA loci were covered by the typing at four-digit resolution. A later analysis re-analyzed previously published TCR beta repertoires from about 730 donors and added high-resolution HLA genotyping to study TCR occurrence patterns. An early release covering roughly 640 HLA-typed donors comprised roughly 300 gigabases of sequencing data and around 80 million unique TCR sequences. Several DR-DQ haplotypes were handled as single units for association and clustering because linkage in the cohort was strong. The genetic ancestry cluster associated with self-reported Caucasian donors included over 80% of the approximately 400 genotyped donors. A later genetic analysis took genome-wide SNP genotypes for 398 of the 666 donors and used that subset as a discovery cohort. Typing coverage differed by locus: A, B, C, DRB1 and DQB1 were typed in roughly 629-640 donors, DQA1 in approximately 520, DPA1 in around 600, and DPB1 in about 450. Across 398 genotyped donors of the cohort, an average of approximately 200,000 unique TCR beta nucleotide sequences per donor were sequenced, and 15% to 20% of those sequences were non-productive. The study aimed to test whether cataloging public T cell receptors could reveal signatures of past pathogen exposure. An earlier analysis of several hundred of the donors used high-throughput TCR beta sequencing to judge whether each TCR beta V gene segment behaved as functional or pseudogenic. The later analysis used no new phenotypic data to find candidate immune exposures, relying instead on TCR beta sequences and their occurrence across donors. A separate validation cohort of roughly 130 different subjects was used in addition to the roughly 720-subject first cohort. High-throughput TCR immunosequencing, statistical association of individual TCRs with disease status, and machine learning were combined to predict cytomegalovirus infection status. All discovery cohort repertoires had been generated on a single sequencing platform. Points the paper makes about the study in general: A further reported finding was that TCR beta sequences accurately predicted the HLA-A and HLA-B alleles for most subjects in the first cohort. Most TCR sequences were seen in very few donors, while some public TCRs were found in many individuals. Correlated functional status among segregating V segments might be attributable to linkage disequilibrium, but an unknown experimental factor could not be ruled out. Because counts were too low, about 15 rarely observed V segments, including chromosome 9 orphons, were left out of the earlier analysis of approximately 500 of the donors. Assigning TCR associations to individual alleles was difficult when HLA alleles, especially DR and DQ, strongly co-occurred. The classifier was reported to diagnose cytomegalovirus status with high specificity and sensitivity in both the original cohort and the validation cohort. The authors suggested that the approach could potentially be extended to other disease states and immunological phenotypes. In a later analysis, some 18,000 TCR beta sequences were associated with specific HLA alleles at a false discovery rate of 0.05. The sequencing pipeline was judged likely to have produced a cluster of highly shared sequence variants as a technical artifact. In a later analysis, several top co-occurrence clusters were reported to appear linked to parvovirus B19, influenza, CMV and Epstein-Barr virus. A later analysis found that most CMV-associated TCR beta chains appeared HLA-restricted, with HLA associations seemingly driven largely by CMV exposure. An earlier analysis of around 540 of the donors showed that most TCR beta V segments appeared in productive rearrangements either about 87% or about 30% of the time, which broadly matched IMGT annotations. This cohort had only TCR beta chains sequenced, and the lack of alpha or paired-chain data limited which features could be detected. Because HLA typing was unavailable for some donors at each locus, only the typed subset was used in association tests. Some IMGT-functional V segments, including TRBV6-2 and TRBV6-3, could not be distinguished by the 87-base-pair reads and were therefore excluded. For the cohort, immune exposure information was limited to CMV serostatus. In a later genetic analysis, fewer N-insertions in productive TCRs were reported among donors in an Asian-associated ancestry cluster than the approximately 670-donor mean. In vitro tests confirmed that a few of the cytomegalovirus-associated TCR beta chains recognize cytomegalovirus antigens. In a later analysis, HLA-associated TCR beta chains showed more clonal expansion and lower generation probabilities than non-associated chains that were equally common. A later analysis found that TCR association rates varied across HLA loci, with DRB1 alleles showing the most associated TCRs and HLA-C alleles the fewest. Sequencing depth was assumed to be roughly uniform across donors in the presence/absence analyses, though that assumption may not hold. The study gave a list of under 200 TCR beta chains associated with cytomegalovirus. An association between a missense DCLRE1C variant and V-gene and J-gene trimming of TCR beta chains was found in a later genetic analysis and replicated in an independent cohort.

The cohort consisted of some 730 healthy bone marrow donors. At the time of sampling, all cohort members were nominally healthy, though unrecorded immune exposures were likely present. The donor was CMV seropositive and was included in the group of approximately 300 seropositive cohort members. A peripheral blood sample was collected from each donor, and TCR beta sequencing was performed on peripheral blood mononuclear cells. The Qiagen DNeasy Blood Extraction Kit was used to extract genomic DNA from the blood cell samples. The receptor's source is a man aged 40-50 years in good health and CMV-seropositive. Specimen: PBMCs. This chain joins TRBV10-3 to TRBJ2-7; the D gene is perhaps TRBD1, from 6 matching bases. The DNA reads as follows: TGTGCCATCAGTGAGGGGGGCCTTAGGCGCTACGAGCAGTACTTC. It encodes CAISEGGLRRYEQYF.